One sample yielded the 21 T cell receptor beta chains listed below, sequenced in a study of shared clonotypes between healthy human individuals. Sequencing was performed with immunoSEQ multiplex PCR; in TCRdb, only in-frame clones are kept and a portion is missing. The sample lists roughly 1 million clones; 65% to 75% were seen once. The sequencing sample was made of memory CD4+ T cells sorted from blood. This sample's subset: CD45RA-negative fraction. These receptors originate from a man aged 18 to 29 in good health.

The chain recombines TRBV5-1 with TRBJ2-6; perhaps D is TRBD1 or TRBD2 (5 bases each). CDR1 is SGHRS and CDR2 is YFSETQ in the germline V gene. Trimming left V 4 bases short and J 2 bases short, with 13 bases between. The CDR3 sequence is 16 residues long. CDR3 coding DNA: TGCGCCAGCAGCCCATGGGGGACGGCTGGGGCCAACGTCCTGACTTTC. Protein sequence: CASSPWGTAGANVLTF.

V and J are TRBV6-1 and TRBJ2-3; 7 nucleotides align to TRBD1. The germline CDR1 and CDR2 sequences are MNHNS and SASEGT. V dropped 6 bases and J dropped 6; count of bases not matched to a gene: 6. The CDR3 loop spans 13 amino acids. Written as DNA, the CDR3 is TGTGCCAGCAGCCTATCGACAGGGGATACGCAGTATTTT. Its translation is CASSLSTGDTQYF.

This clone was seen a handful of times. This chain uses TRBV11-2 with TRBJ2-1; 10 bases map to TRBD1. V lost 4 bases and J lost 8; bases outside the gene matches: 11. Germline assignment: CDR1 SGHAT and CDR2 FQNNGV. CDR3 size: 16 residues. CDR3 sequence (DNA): TGTGCCAGCAGCTACACCGGGACAGGGGTATTAGATGAGCAGTTCTTC. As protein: CASSYTGTGVLDEQFF.

The CDR3 sequence: CAADPGTSGNEQFF. The CDR3 DNA follows: TGTGCCGCCGACCCCGGGACTAGCGGCAATGAGCAGTTCTTC. V gene TRBV10-3 combines with J gene TRBJ2-1, with 11 bases fitting TRBD2. The CDR3 is made up of 14 amino acids. Germline assignment: CDR1 ENHRY and CDR2 SYGVKD. V shed 11 bases, J shed 6 bases, and the junction held 9 bases outside the gene matches.

The CDR3: CASSILSSSYEQYF. CDR3 nucleotide sequence: TGTGCCAGTAGTATCCTAAGCAGTTCCTACGAGCAGTACTTC. The chain uses TRBV19 and TRBJ2-7, with D uncertain. CDR3 length equals 14 residues. The germline gives CDR1 LNHDA, CDR2 SQIVND (reference sequence). Trimming took off 3 bases at V and 1 base at J, with 10 bases between the two ends. The full variable domain, in which reference TRBV19 and TRBJ2-7 provide the parts outside the CDR3, is DGGITQSPKYLFRKEGQNVTLSCEQNLNHDAMYWYRQDPGQGLRLIYYSQIVNDFQKGDIAEGYSVSREKKESFPLTVTSAQKNPTAFYLCASSILSSSYEQYFGPGTRLTVT.

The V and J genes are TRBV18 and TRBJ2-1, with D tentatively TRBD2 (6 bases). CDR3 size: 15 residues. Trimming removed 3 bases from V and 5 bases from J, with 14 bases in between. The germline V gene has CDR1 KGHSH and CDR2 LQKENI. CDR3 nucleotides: TGTGCCAGCTCACCCCTAGCGCTCCAAAACAATGAGCAGTTCTTC. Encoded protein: CASSPLALQNNEQFF.

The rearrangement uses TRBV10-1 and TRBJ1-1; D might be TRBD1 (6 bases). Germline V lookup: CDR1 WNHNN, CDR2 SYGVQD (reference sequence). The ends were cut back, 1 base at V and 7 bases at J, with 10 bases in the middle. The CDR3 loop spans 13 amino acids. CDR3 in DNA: TGCGCCAGCAGTGAGTGGACAGAAGGTGAAGCTTTCTTT. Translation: CASSEWTEGEAFF.

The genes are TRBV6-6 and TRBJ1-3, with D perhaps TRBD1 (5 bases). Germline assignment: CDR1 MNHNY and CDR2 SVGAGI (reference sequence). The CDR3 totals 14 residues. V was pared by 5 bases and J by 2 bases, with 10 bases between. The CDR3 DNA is TGTGCCAGCAGTCCTTGGGGCGCTGGAAACACCATATATTTT. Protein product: CASSPWGAGNTIYF.

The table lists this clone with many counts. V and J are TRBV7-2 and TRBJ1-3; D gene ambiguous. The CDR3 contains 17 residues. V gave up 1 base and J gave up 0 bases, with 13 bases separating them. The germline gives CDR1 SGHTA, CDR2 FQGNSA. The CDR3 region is CASSLGDYGLSGNTIYF. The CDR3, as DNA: TGTGCCAGCAGCTTAGGTGATTACGGTCTCTCTGGAAACACCATATATTTT.

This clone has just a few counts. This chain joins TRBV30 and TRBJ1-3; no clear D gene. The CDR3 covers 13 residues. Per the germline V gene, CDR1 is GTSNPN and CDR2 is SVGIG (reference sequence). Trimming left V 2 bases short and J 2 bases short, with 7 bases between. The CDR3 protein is CAWSSSTGNTIYF. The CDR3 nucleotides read TGTGCCTGGAGTTCCTCAACTGGAAACACCATATATTTT. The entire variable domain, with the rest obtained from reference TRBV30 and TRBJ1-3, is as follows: SQTIHQWPATLVQPVGSPLSLECTVEGTSNPNLYWYRQAAGRGLQLLFYSVGIGQISSEVPQNLSASRPQDRQFILSSKKLLLSDSGFYLCAWSSSTGNTIYFGEGSWLTVV.

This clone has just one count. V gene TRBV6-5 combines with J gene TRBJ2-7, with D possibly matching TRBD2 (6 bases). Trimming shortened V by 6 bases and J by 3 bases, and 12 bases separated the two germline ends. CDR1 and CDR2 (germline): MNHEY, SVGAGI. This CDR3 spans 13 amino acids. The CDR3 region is CASRRAGNYEQYF. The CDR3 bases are TGTGCCAGCAGGAGGGCGGGGAACTACGAGCAGTACTTC.

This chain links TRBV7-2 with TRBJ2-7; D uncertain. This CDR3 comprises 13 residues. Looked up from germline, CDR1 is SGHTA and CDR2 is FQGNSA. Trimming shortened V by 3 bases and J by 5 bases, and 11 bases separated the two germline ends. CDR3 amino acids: CASSFLEGHEQYF. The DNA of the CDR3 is TGTGCCAGCAGCTTTCTGGAAGGGCACGAGCAGTACTTC.

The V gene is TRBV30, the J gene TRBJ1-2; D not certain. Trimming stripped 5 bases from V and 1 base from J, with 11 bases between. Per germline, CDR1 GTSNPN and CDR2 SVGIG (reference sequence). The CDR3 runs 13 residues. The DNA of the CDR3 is TGTGCCTGGCAACCGGACGGTAACTATGGCTACACCTTC. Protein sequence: CAWQPDGNYGYTF.

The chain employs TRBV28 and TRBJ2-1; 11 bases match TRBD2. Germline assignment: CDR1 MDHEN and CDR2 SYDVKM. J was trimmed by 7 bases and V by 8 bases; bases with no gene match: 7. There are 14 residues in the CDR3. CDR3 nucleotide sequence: TGTGCCAGCTGGTCTAGCGGGGGGAGAAATGAGCAGTTCTTC. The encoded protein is CASWSSGGRNEQFF.

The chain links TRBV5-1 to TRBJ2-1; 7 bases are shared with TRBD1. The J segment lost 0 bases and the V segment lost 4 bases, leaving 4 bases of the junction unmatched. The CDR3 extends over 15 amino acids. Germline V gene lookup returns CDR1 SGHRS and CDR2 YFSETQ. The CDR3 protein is CASSQDRSSYNEQFF. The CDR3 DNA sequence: TGCGCCAGCAGCCAGGACAGGAGCTCCTACAATGAGCAGTTCTTC.

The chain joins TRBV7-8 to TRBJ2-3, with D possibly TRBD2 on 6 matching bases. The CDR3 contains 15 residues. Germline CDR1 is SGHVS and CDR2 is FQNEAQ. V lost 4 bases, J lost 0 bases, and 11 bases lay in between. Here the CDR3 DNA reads TGTGCCAGCAGCTCGGGAGTCACTAGCACAGATACGCAGTATTTT. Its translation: CASSSGVTSTDTQYF.

DNA of the CDR3: TGTGCCAGCAGTGCGGACAGGGGGCATGGTGGCTACACCTTC. This sequence encodes CASSADRGHGGYTF. The chain links TRBV6-1 to TRBJ1-2; 11 nucleotides agree with TRBD1. The CDR3 is made up of 14 amino acids. With V trimmed by 4 bases and J by 7 bases, 5 bases remained unmatched. CDR1 is MNHNS, CDR2 SASEGT, per germline.

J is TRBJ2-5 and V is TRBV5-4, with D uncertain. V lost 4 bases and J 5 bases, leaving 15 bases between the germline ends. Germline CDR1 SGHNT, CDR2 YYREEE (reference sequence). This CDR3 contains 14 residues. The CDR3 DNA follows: TGTGCCAGCAGCCCCGACGTGGCAGTGGAGACCCAGTACTTC. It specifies CASSPDVAVETQYF.

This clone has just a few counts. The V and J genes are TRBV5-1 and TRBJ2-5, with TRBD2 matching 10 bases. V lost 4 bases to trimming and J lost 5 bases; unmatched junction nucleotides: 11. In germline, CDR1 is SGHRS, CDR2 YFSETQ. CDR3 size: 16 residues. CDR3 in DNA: TGCGCCAGCAGCCCCGGAATAGCGGGAGGCCGGGAGACCCAGTACTTC. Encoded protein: CASSPGIAGGRETQYF.

CDR3 DNA sequence: TGTGCCAGCAGGATCCTTTCCACAGATACGCAGTATTTT. It encodes CASRILSTDTQYF. The chain uses TRBV27 and TRBJ2-3; D uncertain. Germline lookup yields CDR1 MNHEY and CDR2 SMNVEV (reference sequence). The V end lost 6 bases, the J end lost 2 bases, and 9 bases lay between the germline ends. This CDR3 spans 13 amino acids.

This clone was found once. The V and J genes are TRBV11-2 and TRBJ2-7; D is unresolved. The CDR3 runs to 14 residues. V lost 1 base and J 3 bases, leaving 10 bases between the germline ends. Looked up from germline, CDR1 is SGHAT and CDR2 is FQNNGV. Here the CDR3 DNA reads TGTGCCAGCAGCTTAGCGGACGCAGGCTACGAGCAGTACTTC. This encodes CASSLADAGYEQYF. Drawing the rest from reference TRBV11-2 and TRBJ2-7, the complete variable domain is EAGVAQSPRYKIIEKRQSVAFWCNPISGHATLYWYQQILGQGPKLLIQFQNNGVVDDSQLPKDRFSAERLKGVDSTLKIQPAKLEDSAVYLCASSLADAGYEQYFGPGTRLTVT.